Presented here are 31 T cell receptor beta chains from one specimen sequenced in a study of OX40 agonist ivuxolimab in advanced cancers. TCRdb's copy holds only in-frame clones and misses some; the assay was immunoSEQ multiplex PCR. This table has 30,000 to 40,000 clones, 82% appearing once. Source: CD4+ or CD8+ T cells sorted from blood, taken in a trial of the OX40 agonist ivuxolimab. These receptors were taken from an adult with an advanced solid tumor such as melanoma, head and neck, liver or kidney cancer.

The rearrangement uses TRBV18 and TRBJ1-2; 9 bases align to TRBD1. CDR1 and CDR2 from the germline V gene are KGHSH and LQKENI. The V and J ends lost 6 bases and 2 bases, in that order; junction bases with no gene match: 13. This CDR3 is 17 amino acids long. CDR3 DNA: TGTGCCAGCTCTGATTCGGGACAGGGTGCAGGCAACTATGGCTACACCTTC. This encodes CASSDSGQGAGNYGYTF.

The chain carries TRBV28 and TRBJ2-1, with a possible D match to TRBD1 (6 bases). Looked up from germline, CDR1 is MDHEN and CDR2 is SYDVKM. This CDR3 is built from 17 residues. The V gene lost 8 bases and the J gene lost 3 bases, with 23 bases spanning the gap. CDR3 in DNA: TGTGCCAGCTCACACCCGACCACAGGGATGTACTACAATGAGCAGTTCTTC. Protein sequence: CASSHPTTGMYYNEQFF.

The chain recombines TRBV2 with TRBJ2-1; D perhaps matches TRBD1 (5 bases). From germline, CDR1 is SNHLY and CDR2 FYNNEI. CDR3 size: 14 residues. Between the trimmed V and J ends, which lost 5 bases and 5 bases, there was a span of 13 bases. CDR3 amino acids: CASSSPQGNNEQFF. The CDR3 nucleotides read TGTGCCAGCAGTTCCCCCCAGGGAAACAATGAGCAGTTCTTC.

This clone was seen a handful of times. CDR3 nucleotides: TGTGCCAGCAGCTTATTAGGAGGACAGGGGAATCAGCCCCAGCATTTT. This gives the protein CASSLLGGQGNQPQHF. This chain connects TRBV7-8 to TRBJ1-5, with 9 bases fitting TRBD1. This CDR3 contains 16 residues. The V gene's germline CDR1 is SGHVS and CDR2 FQNEAQ. Trimming at V came to 2 bases and at J to 4 bases, leaving 6 bases not matched to a gene. The full variable domain, in which reference TRBV7-8 and TRBJ1-5 provide the parts outside the CDR3, is GAGVSQSPRYKVAKRGQDVALRCDPISGHVSLFWYQQALGQGPEFLTYFQNEAQLDKSGLPSDRFFAERPEGSVSTLKIQRTQQEDSAVYLCASSLLGGQGNQPQHFGDGTRLSIL.

V gene TRBV5-1 combines with J gene TRBJ1-1; D is unresolved. Per germline, CDR1 SGHRS and CDR2 YFSETQ. V lost 0 bases and J 0 bases, leaving 6 bases between the germline ends. This CDR3 has 14 residues. The CDR3 protein is CASSLASMNTEAFF. CDR3 coding DNA: TGCGCCAGCAGCTTGGCCAGTATGAACACTGAAGCTTTCTTT.

CDR3 bases: TGCGCCAGCAGCCAAGAGGCGGGGGGTGGGGCCTCCTACAATGAGCAGTTCTTC. Its protein is CASSQEAGGGASYNEQFF. V is TRBV4-1 and J is TRBJ2-1, with 8 nucleotides matching TRBD2. Germline trimming cut 0 bases from V and 0 bases from J; bases unmatched to any gene: 7. This CDR3 comprises 18 residues. Per the germline V gene, CDR1 is MGHRA and CDR2 is YSYEKL.

The chain recombines TRBV19 with TRBJ1-1; TRBD1 is a possible D gene (5 bases). The V gene's germline CDR1 is LNHDA and CDR2 SQIVND (reference sequence). The CDR3 totals 15 residues. Trimming took 8 bases from V and 1 from J, leaving 17 bases between them. This CDR3 reads CASGEPGPTNTEAFF. The CDR3 nucleotides are TGTGCCAGTGGGGAGCCGGGACCCACGAACACTGAAGCTTTCTTT.

The rearrangement uses TRBV28 and TRBJ1-1, with D unclear. This CDR3 comprises 13 residues. CDR1 and CDR2 from the germline V gene are MDHEN and SYDVKM. The V end was cut by 3 bases, the J end by 4 bases, with 9 bases between. Here the CDR3 DNA reads TGTGCCAGCAGTTTGCGGCCGTCCACTGAAGCTTTCTTT. Translating it yields CASSLRPSTEAFF.

The chain couples TRBV15 to TRBJ2-3; D perhaps matches TRBD1 (6 bases). Germline V CDR1 and CDR2: LNHNV, YYDKDF (reference sequence). The ends were cut back, 1 base at V and 3 bases at J, with 11 bases in the middle. CDR3 length: 15 amino acids. CDR3 bases: TGTGCCACCAGCAGAGGGTCAGGGGATACAGATACGCAGTATTTT. Encoded protein: CATSRGSGDTDTQYF.

The rearrangement uses TRBV10-1 and TRBJ2-7; 8 positions match TRBD2. J lost 0 bases, V lost 3 bases, and 4 bases had no gene match. Germline assignment: CDR1 WNHNN and CDR2 SYGVQD (reference sequence). The CDR3 runs to 15 residues. CDR3 in amino acids: CASSEWGTSSYEQYF. DNA of the CDR3: TGCGCCAGCAGTGAATGGGGGACTAGCTCCTACGAGCAGTACTTC.

This chain uses TRBV9 with TRBJ1-2; the D gene is possibly TRBD1 (6 bases). Trimming removed 0 bases at V and 5 bases at J, with 14 bases between. Germline-derived CDR1 and CDR2 are SGDLS and YYNGEE. This CDR3 comprises 15 residues. The CDR3 coding sequence is TGTGCCAGCAGCGTAGTCGGGGGCCCGCGGTATGGCTACACCTTC. Translation gives CASSVVGGPRYGYTF.

The V and J genes are TRBV6-1 and TRBJ2-3; TRBD1 agrees at 7 bases. V dropped 4 bases and J dropped 6; count of bases not matched to a gene: 7. Germline CDR1 reads MNHNS; CDR2 reads SASEGT. The CDR3 is 14 amino acids. CDR3 protein: CASSAGQESDTQYF. The CDR3 DNA reads as TGTGCCAGCAGTGCCGGACAGGAAAGTGATACGCAGTATTTT.

The chain is built from TRBV9 and TRBJ2-2; the match to TRBD2 covers 11 bases. The CDR3 contains 23 residues. Germline CDR1 and CDR2: SGDLS and YYNGEE. V shed 1 base, J shed 0 bases, and the junction held 20 bases outside the gene matches. This CDR3 is CASSVPLGEGSGGALANTGELFF. The CDR3 DNA sequence: TGTGCCAGCAGCGTACCATTAGGGGAGGGTAGCGGGGGGGCCCTCGCGAACACCGGGGAGCTGTTTTTT.

V gene TRBV19 combines with J gene TRBJ2-1; TRBD1 or TRBD2 may be the D gene (5 bases each). V lost 5 bases and J 2 bases, leaving 13 bases between the germline ends. Germline-derived CDR1 and CDR2 are LNHDA and SQIVND (reference sequence). The CDR3 totals 15 residues. CDR3 protein: CASSPGRLTYNEQFF. The CDR3 DNA follows: TGTGCCAGTAGTCCGGGACGCCTTACCTACAATGAGCAGTTCTTC.

This chain links TRBV5-4 with TRBJ2-7; 7 positions agree with TRBD2. Germline V gene lookup returns CDR1 SGHNT and CDR2 YYREEE (reference sequence). J lost 7 bases, V lost 4 bases, and 11 bases had no gene match. The CDR3 covers 14 residues. The CDR3 here is CASSRRDWGGEQYF. The CDR3 nucleotides read TGTGCCAGCAGCCGGCGGGACTGGGGGGGTGAGCAGTACTTC.

The CDR3, as DNA: TGTGCCAGCAGCCTGGGGGGTAACACTGAAGCTTTCTTT. It translates to CASSLGGNTEAFF. The rearrangement joins TRBV5-8 to TRBJ1-1; D is possibly TRBD1 (5 bases). V was shortened by 4 bases and J by 2 bases, with 9 bases between the two germline ends. Germline V gives CDR1 SGHTS, CDR2 YDEGEE. The CDR3 totals 13 residues. Full variable domain (rest looked up from reference TRBV5-8 and TRBJ1-1): EAGVTQSPTHLIKTRGQQATLRCSPISGHTSVYWYQQALGLGLQFLLWYDEGEERNRGNFPPRFSGRQFPNYSSELNVNALELEDSALYLCASSLGGNTEAFFGQGTRLTVV.

The rearrangement uses TRBV10-2 and TRBJ2-7; 7 bases agree with TRBD1. Germline CDR1 and CDR2: WSHSY and SAAADI. This CDR3 contains 11 residues. The V segment lost 5 bases and the J segment 10 bases; nucleotides outside the gene matches: 5. CDR3 in DNA: TGCGCCAGCAGTTCCGGGACAGTTCAGTACTTC. Residues: CASSSGTVQYF.

This clone was found a few times. This chain joins TRBV6-4 and TRBJ2-1, with TRBD1 as a possible D gene (5 bases). Germline CDR1 is MRHNA and CDR2 is SNTAGT. The CDR3 sequence is 16 residues long. With 0 bases removed from V and 0 bases from J, the gap between germline ends came to 9 bases. The chain's CDR3 is CASSDSSRASYNEQFF. CDR3 nucleotides: TGTGCCAGCAGTGACTCTTCCAGGGCCTCCTACAATGAGCAGTTCTTC.

This clone was detected only once. V gene TRBV2 combines with J gene TRBJ2-5, with 10 bases fitting TRBD2. Trimming cost V 2 bases and J 5 bases; bases outside gene matches: 11. This CDR3 comprises 17 residues. The germline V gene has CDR1 SNHLY and CDR2 FYNNEI. CDR3 in amino acids: CASSESGAGGLRETQYF. In DNA form, the CDR3 reads TGTGCCAGCAGTGAAAGCGGAGCGGGAGGGTTGCGGGAGACCCAGTACTTC.

The chain recombines TRBV28 with TRBJ2-7, with 8 bases aligning to TRBD1. CDR1 is MDHEN, CDR2 SYDVKM, per germline. The CDR3 length is 16 residues. V gave up 2 bases and J gave up 2 bases; unmatched junction bases: 8. The CDR3 DNA reads as TGTGCCAGCAGTTTAAGACGACAGGGGCGCCCCTACGAGCAGTACTTC. Protein sequence: CASSLRRQGRPYEQYF.

This chain links TRBV28 with TRBJ2-2; D is unresolved. Germline V gene data show CDR1 as MDHEN and CDR2 as SYDVKM. CDR3 length: 16 residues. Trimming took off 5 bases at V and 3 bases at J, with 16 bases between the two ends. This CDR3 is CASSLPSSRDTGELFF. The CDR3 DNA sequence: TGTGCCAGCAGTCTGCCCTCGAGCCGGGACACCGGGGAGCTGTTTTTT.

The rearrangement links TRBV9 to TRBJ1-2, with D unclear. Trimming stripped 0 bases from V and 3 bases from J, with 12 bases between. The CDR3 has 15 amino acids. Germline V gene data show CDR1 as SGDLS and CDR2 as YYNGEE. The CDR3 coding sequence is TGTGCCAGCAGCGTAGATAACAGCCCCTACTATGGCTACACCTTC. Protein sequence: CASSVDNSPYYGYTF.

The chain employs TRBV9 and TRBJ1-1; 7 positions match TRBD1. This CDR3 is built from 15 residues. The V gene's germline CDR1 is SGDLS and CDR2 YYNGEE. V dropped 3 bases and J dropped 2; count of bases not matched to a gene: 7. This CDR3 reads CASSDRTGDNTEAFF. As DNA, the CDR3 is TGTGCCAGCAGCGACCGAACAGGGGACAACACTGAAGCTTTCTTT.

This clone has just a few counts. This chain links TRBV27 with TRBJ1-2; D is uncertain. The CDR3 loop spans 12 amino acids. Trimming cost V 4 bases and J 5 bases, with 8 bases left between them. Germline assignment: CDR1 MNHEY and CDR2 SMNVEV (reference sequence). The CDR3 region has the DNA TGTGCCAGCAGTTCGGTAGGGTATGGCTACACCTTC. This sequence encodes CASSSVGYGYTF.

This chain links TRBV6-5 with TRBJ2-2, with D perhaps TRBD2 (7 bases). V dropped 4 bases and J dropped 5 bases, with 14 bases sitting between them. From germline, CDR1 is MNHEY and CDR2 SVGAGI. CDR3 length equals 15 residues. The CDR3 DNA reads as TGTGCCAGCAGTTTGATGAGGGGGGGTACCGGGGAGCTGTTTTTT. It is translated as CASSLMRGGTGELFF.

The V and J genes are TRBV19 and TRBJ2-2, with D perhaps TRBD1 (5 bases). Between the trimmed V and J ends, which lost 3 bases and 3 bases, there was a span of 14 bases. CDR3 length: 16 residues. Germline lookup yields CDR1 LNHDA and CDR2 SQIVND (reference sequence). CDR3: CASSMGRGFDTGELFF. In nucleotides, the CDR3 is TGTGCCAGTAGTATGGGAAGGGGCTTTGACACCGGGGAGCTGTTTTTT.

The chain recombines TRBV27 with TRBJ1-2, with a weak D call TRBD1 (6 bases). Between the trimmed V and J ends, which lost 5 bases and 0 bases, there was a span of 13 bases. The CDR3 consists of 15 residues. Germline V gene sequence: CDR1 MNHEY, CDR2 SMNVEV (reference sequence). In DNA, the CDR3 is TGTGCCAGCAGTGAGCGACAGGCAGCTAACTATGGCTACACCTTC. As protein: CASSERQAANYGYTF.

The chain uses TRBV7-9 and TRBJ1-4; 7 bases agree with TRBD1. The CDR3 sequence is 16 residues long. Germline trimming cut 1 base from V and 0 bases from J; bases unmatched to any gene: 2. Germline loops: CDR1 SEHNR, CDR2 FQNEAQ (reference sequence). The CDR3 sequence: CASSLGDRATNEKLFF. The CDR3 coding sequence is TGTGCCAGCAGCTTAGGAGACAGGGCAACTAATGAAAAACTGTTTTTT.

The chain joins TRBV28 to TRBJ2-3; D is uncertain. Germline CDR1 is MDHEN and CDR2 is SYDVKM. This CDR3 is built from 15 residues. Trimming took off 6 bases at V and 0 bases at J, with 13 bases between the two ends. CDR3 loop: CASSQRVPSTDTQYF. CDR3 in DNA: TGTGCCAGCAGCCAAAGAGTCCCAAGCACAGATACGCAGTATTTT.

V and J are TRBV27 and TRBJ1-2, with D perhaps TRBD1 (6 bases). The CDR3 is made up of 15 amino acids. V dropped 5 bases and J dropped 3 bases, with 16 bases sitting between them. Germline CDR1 is MNHEY and CDR2 is SMNVEV (reference sequence). The DNA of the CDR3 is TGTGCCAGCAGTAATTCACCCACAGGGTACTATGGCTACACCTTC. Amino acids: CASSNSPTGYYGYTF.

The chain uses TRBV6-1 and TRBJ2-7; the D gene is possibly TRBD1 (5 bases). V lost 7 bases to trimming and J lost 3 bases, with 13 bases between them. CDR3 size: 13 residues. In germline, CDR1 is MNHNS, CDR2 SASEGT. CDR3 in amino acids: CASKGGADYEQYF. CDR3 sequence (DNA): TGTGCCAGCAAGGGTGGGGCAGACTACGAGCAGTACTTC.